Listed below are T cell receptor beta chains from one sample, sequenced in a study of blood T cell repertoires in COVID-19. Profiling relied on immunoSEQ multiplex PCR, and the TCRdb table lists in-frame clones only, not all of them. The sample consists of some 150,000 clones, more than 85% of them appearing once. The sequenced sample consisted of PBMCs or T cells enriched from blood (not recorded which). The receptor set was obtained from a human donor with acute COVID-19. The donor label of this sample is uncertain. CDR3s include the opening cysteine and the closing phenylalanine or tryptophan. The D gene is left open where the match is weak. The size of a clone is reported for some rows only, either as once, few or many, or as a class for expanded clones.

TGTGCCAGCAGTTTACCCAGCGGAGGAGGAAGCGGCTACACCTTC,CASSLPSGGGSGYTF,.,TRBV28,TRBJ1-2,.
TGCGCCAGCAGCGGAGGTCAGGGGGCCTATAACGAGCAGTACTTC,CASSGGQGAYNEQYF,TRBD1,TRBV5-1,TRBJ2-7,.
TGCGCCAGCAGCTTGCCGGGACAGGGGGCCGGGGAGCTGTTTTTT,CASSLPGQGAGELFF,TRBD1,TRBV5-1,TRBJ2-2,.
TGTGCTAGTGGTCCAAGCGACAGGGGGCAGGGGGAGCAGTACTTC,CASGPSDRGQGEQYF,TRBD1,TRBV12-5,TRBJ2-7,once
TGTGCCAGCAGCCAAGATCGACGGGGGTACACCGGGGAGCTGTTTTTT,CASSQDRRGYTGELFF,.,TRBV4-2,TRBJ2-2,.
TGTGCCAGCAGCTTTGTAGTGGGCACAGATACGCAGTATTTT,CASSFVVGTDTQYF,.,TRBV5-6,TRBJ2-3,.
TGTGCTAGTGGTTTACCCCCCGGGGGGAATGAGCAGTTCTTC,CASGLPPGGNEQFF,TRBD2,TRBV12-5,TRBJ2-1,.
TGTGCCAGCAGCTATCTAACAGGGGGCGTAGGAAAGACCCAGTACTTC,CASSYLTGGVGKTQYF,TRBD1,TRBV7-2,TRBJ2-5,.
TGTGCCAGCAGTCTCAGGTACGACGGTGAAAAACTGTTTTTT,CASSLRYDGEKLFF,.,TRBV27,TRBJ1-4,once
TGCGCCAGCAGCTTGACCAGCTCCTACGAGCAGTACTTC,CASSLTSSYEQYF,.,TRBV5-1,TRBJ2-7,.
TGTGCCAGCTCAGTCGGGGATAAACGGAACACTGAAGCTTTCTTT,CASSVGDKRNTEAFF,.,TRBV18,TRBJ1-1,few
TGTGCCAGCAGCCAAGATAGACTAGCGGGGGGGCAAACCTACGAGCAGTACTTC,CASSQDRLAGGQTYEQYF,TRBD2,TRBV4-2,TRBJ2-7,.